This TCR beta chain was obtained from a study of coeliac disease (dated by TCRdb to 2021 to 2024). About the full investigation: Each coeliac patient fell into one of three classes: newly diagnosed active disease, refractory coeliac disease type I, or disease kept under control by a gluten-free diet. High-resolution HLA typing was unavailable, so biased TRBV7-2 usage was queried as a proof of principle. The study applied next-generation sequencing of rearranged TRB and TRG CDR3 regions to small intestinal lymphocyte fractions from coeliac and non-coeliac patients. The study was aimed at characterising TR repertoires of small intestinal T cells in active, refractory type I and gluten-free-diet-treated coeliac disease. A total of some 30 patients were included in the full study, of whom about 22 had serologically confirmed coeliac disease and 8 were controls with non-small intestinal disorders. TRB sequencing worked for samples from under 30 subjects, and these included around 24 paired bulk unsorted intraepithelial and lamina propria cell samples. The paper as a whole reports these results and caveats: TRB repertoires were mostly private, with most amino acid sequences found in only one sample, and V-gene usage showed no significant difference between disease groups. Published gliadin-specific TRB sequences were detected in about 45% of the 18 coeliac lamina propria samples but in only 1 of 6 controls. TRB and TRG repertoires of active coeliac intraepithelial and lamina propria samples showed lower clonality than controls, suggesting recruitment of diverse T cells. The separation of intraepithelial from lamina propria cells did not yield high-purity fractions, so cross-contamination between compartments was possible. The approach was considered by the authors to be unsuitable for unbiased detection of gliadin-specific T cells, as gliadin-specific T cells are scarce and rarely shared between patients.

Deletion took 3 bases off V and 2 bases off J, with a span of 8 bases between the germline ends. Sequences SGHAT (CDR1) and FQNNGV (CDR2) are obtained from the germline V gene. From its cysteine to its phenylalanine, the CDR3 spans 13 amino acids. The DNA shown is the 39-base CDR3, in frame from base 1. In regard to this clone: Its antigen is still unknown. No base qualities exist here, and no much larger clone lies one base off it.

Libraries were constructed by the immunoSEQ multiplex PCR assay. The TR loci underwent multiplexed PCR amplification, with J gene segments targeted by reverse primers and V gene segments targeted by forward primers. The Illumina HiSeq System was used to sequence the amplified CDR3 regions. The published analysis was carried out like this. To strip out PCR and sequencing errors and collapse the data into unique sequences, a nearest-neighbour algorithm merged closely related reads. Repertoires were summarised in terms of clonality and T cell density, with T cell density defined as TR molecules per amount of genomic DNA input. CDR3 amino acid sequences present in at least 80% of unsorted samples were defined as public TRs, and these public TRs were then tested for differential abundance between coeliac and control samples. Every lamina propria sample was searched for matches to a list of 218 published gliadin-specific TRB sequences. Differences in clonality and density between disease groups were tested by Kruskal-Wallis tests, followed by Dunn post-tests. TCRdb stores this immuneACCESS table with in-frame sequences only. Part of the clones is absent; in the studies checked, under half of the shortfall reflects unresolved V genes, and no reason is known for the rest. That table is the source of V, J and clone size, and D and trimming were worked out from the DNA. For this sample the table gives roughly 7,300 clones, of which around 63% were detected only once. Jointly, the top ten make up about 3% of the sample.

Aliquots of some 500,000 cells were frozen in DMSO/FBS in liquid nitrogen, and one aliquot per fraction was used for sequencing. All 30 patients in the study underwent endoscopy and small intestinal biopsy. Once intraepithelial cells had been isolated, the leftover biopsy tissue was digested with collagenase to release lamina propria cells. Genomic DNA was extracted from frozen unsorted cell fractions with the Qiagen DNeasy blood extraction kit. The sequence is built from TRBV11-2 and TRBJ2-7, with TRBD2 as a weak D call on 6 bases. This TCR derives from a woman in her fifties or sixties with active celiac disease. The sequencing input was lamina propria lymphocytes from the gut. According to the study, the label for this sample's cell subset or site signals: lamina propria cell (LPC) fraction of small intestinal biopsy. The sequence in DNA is TGTGCCAGCAGCTTTCGGAGGGCCTACGAGCAGTACTTC. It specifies CASSFRRAYEQYF.